The present entry profiles one T cell receptor beta chain with its context. Its antigen is not known. V lost 2 bases, J lost 2 bases, and 8 bases lay in between. The CDR3 runs to 14 residues. The germline V gene has CDR1 MNHEY and CDR2 SMNVEV (reference sequence). This sample stems from a study of cytomegalovirus exposure and HLA in healthy donors. The PCR made use of 60 Vbeta and 13 Jbeta primers. Data came from immunoSEQ multiplex PCR; TCRdb stores just in-frame clones and leaves some out. Of about 140,000 clones listed, around 83% were seen once; the top ten hold 8.1%. Whole-study results and caveats: Presence/absence analyses assumed roughly uniform sequencing depth across donors, which may not hold. The authors listed over 150 TCR beta chains as cytomegalovirus-associated. V- and J-gene trimming in TCR beta was tied to a missense DCLRE1C variant by an analysis performed later. Common viral pathogens seemed, in a later analysis, to connect with several of the most significant clusters.

The rearrangement links TRBV27 to TRBJ2-3; D remains ambiguous. The receptor was derived from a woman aged 45-60 years in good health and CMV-seropositive. Sequencing was performed on PBMCs. The CDR3 DNA reads as TGTGCCAGCAGTTTAAAACTGTCCACAGATACGCAGTATTTT. Protein: CASSLKLSTDTQYF.